This T cell receptor beta chain was identified during a study of post-analysis software for immune sequencing data. Overall study: In terms of disease course, relapsing-remitting, secondary progressive and progressive-relapsing multiple sclerosis were included.

General study results and limits: When patients were compared with controls, four or five TRBV segments were more frequent, TRBV5-6, TRBV5-1 and TRBV20-1 among them. Diversity measured as normalized Chao1 was significantly lower in multiple sclerosis patients than in controls.

Incorporated into the TCR beta cDNA libraries were unique molecular identifiers, which served to reduce PCR and sequencing biases. Each sample of roughly 0.85 to 11 million input T cells yielded about 500,000 cDNA molecules, so each molecule approximated one T cell. MiXCR was run by TCRdb on the PCR reads, yielding one entry per CDR3 protein. The sample contains about 200,000 distinct CDR3 sequences, 25% to 35% of which appear only once. This CDR3 is built from 16 residues. Germline CDR1 and CDR2: SGHRS and YFSETQ. The V and J ends lost 4 bases and 1 base, in that order; junction bases with no gene match: 8. As for this clonotype: Antigen unknown.

The receptor was isolated from a girl aged 2-17 years with multiple sclerosis. The gene calls are TRBV5-1 and TRBJ1-1; 9 positions agree with TRBD1. The sample comprised blood. CDR3 region: CASSILGQGANTEAFF. The CDR3 DNA follows: TGCGCCAGCAGCATCTTGGGACAGGGCGCGAACACTGAAGCTTTCTTT.